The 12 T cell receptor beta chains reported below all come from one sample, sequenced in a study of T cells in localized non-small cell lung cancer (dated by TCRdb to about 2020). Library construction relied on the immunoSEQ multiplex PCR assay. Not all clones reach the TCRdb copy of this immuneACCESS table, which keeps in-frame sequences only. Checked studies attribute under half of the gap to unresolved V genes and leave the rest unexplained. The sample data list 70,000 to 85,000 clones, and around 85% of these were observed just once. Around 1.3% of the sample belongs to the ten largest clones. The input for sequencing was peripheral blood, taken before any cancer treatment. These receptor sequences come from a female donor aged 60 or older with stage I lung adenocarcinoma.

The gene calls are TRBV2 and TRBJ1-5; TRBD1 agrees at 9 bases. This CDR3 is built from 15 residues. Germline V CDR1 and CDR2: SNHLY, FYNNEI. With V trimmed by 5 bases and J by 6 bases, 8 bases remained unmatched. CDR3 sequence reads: CASSLEQGARQPQHF. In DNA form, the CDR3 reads TGTGCCAGCAGTCTTGAACAGGGGGCACGTCAGCCCCAGCATTTT.

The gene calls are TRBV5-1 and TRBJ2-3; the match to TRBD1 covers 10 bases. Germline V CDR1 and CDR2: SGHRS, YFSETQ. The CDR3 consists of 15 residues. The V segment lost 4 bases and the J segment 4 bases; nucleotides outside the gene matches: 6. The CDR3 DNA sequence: TGCGCCAGCAGCCCCGGGACAGGGGCGGCAGATACGCAGTATTTT. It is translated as CASSPGTGAADTQYF. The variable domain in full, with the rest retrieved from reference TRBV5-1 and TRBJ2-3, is KAGVTQTPRYLIKTRGQQVTLSCSPISGHRSVSWYQQTPGQGLQFLFEYFSETQRNKGNFPGRFSGRQFSNSRSEMNVSTLELGDSALYLCASSPGTGAADTQYFGPGTRLTVL.

The CDR3 DNA follows: TGTGCCAGCAGCCAAGAGTATAACACTGAAGCTTTCTTT. Its translation: CASSQEYNTEAFF. This chain connects TRBV14 to TRBJ1-1; D is unresolved. The germline V gene encodes CDR1 SGHDN and CDR2 FVKESK. V was shortened by 0 bases and J by 2 bases, with 4 bases between the two germline ends. This CDR3 region has 13 residues.

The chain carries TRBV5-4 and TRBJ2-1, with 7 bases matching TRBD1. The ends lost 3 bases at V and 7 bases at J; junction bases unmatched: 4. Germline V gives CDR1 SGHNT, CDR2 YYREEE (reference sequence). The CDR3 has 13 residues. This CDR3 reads CASSSDRENEQFF. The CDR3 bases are TGTGCCAGCAGCTCCGACAGGGAGAATGAGCAGTTCTTC. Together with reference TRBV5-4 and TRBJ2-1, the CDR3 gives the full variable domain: ETGVTQSPTHLIKTRGQQVTLRCSSQSGHNTVSWYQQALGQGPQFIFQYYREEENGRGNFPPRFSGLQFPNYSSELNVNALELDDSALYLCASSSDRENEQFFGPGTRLTVL.

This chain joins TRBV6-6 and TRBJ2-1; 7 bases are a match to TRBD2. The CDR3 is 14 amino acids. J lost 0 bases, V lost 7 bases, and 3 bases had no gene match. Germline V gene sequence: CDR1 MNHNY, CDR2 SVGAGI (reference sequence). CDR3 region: CASTLAGSYNEQFF. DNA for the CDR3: TGTGCCAGCACCTTAGCGGGCTCCTACAATGAGCAGTTCTTC.

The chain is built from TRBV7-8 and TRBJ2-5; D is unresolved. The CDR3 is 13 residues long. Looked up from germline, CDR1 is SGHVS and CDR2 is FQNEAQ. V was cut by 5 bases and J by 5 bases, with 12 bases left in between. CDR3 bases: TGTGCCAGCAGCCCTGGACCCGAGGAGACCCAGTACTTC. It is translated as CASSPGPEETQYF.

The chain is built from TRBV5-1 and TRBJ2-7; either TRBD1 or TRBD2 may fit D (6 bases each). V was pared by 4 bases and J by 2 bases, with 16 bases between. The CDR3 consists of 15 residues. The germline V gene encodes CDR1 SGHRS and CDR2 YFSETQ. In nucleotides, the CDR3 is TGCGCCAGCAGCAAAGCCGCGGGACACACCTACGAGCAGTACTTC. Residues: CASSKAAGHTYEQYF.

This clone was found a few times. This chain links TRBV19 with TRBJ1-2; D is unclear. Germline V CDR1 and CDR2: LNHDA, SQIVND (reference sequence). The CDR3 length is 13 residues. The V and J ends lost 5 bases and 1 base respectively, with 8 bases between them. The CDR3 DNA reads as TGTGCCAGTAGTCCCGGGAATAACTATGGCTACACCTTC. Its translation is CASSPGNNYGYTF.

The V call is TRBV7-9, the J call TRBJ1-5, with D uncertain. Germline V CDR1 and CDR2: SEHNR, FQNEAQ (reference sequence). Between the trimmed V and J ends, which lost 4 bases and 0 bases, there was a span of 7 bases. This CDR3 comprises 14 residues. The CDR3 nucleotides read TGTGCCAGCAGCTCGGAATATAGCAATCAGCCCCAGCATTTT. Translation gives CASSSEYSNQPQHF.

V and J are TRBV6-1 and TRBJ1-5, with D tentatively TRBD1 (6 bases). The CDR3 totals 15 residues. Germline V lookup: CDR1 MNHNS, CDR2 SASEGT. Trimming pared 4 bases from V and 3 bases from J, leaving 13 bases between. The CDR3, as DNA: TGTGCCAGCAGTGGTGAGGGACAATCCAATCAGCCCCAGCATTTT. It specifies CASSGEGQSNQPQHF.

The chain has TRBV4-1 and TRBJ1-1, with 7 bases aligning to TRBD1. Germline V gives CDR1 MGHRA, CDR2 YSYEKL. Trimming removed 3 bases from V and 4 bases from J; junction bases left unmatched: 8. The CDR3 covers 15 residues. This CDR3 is CASSHGRGQGTEAFF. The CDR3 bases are TGCGCCAGCAGCCATGGGAGGGGGCAGGGCACTGAAGCTTTCTTT.

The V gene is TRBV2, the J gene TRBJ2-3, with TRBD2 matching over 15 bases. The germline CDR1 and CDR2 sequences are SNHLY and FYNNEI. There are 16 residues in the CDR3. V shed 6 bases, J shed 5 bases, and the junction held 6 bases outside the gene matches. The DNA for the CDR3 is TGTGCCAGCAGGGGACTAGCGGGGGGCCGGCGAGATACGCAGTATTTT. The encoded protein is CASRGLAGGRRDTQYF.